This T cell receptor beta chain was found in a study of blood T cell repertoires in COVID-19. Looking at the study overall: Sites across the United States, Italy and Spain contributed samples from acute and convalescent COVID-19. Sources were T cells, B-cell-depleted T cells, or PBMCs; the material itself was cDNA or gDNA.

In the original workflow: Estimates of nucleated cell counts were drawn from the amplification of reference gene primers. Profiling relied on immunoSEQ multiplex PCR, and the TCRdb table lists in-frame clones only, not all of them. V and J calls and clone size are as listed in that table; D and trimming were resolved from the DNA. The profile covers 100,000 to 150,000 clones, with 65% to 90% appearing a single time and roughly 27% taken by the ten largest. The V segment lost 4 bases and the J segment 3 bases; nucleotides outside the gene matches: 9. The CDR3 totals 15 residues. Germline V gene data show CDR1 as SGHRS and CDR2 as YFSETQ.

The source of this sequence is a woman older than 75 with acute or convalescent COVID-19. This rearrangement joins TRBV5-1 to TRBJ1-1; 7 bases align to TRBD1. The specimen sequenced was peripheral blood. The CDR3 nucleotides read TGCGCCAGCAGCAGAGGGACAGCCGGGGACACTGAAGCTTTCTTT. Its translation is CASSRGTAGDTEAFF. Together with reference TRBV5-1 and TRBJ1-1, the CDR3 gives the full variable domain: KAGVTQTPRYLIKTRGQQVTLSCSPISGHRSVSWYQQTPGQGLQFLFEYFSETQRNKGNFPGRFSGRQFSNSRSEMNVSTLELGDSALYLCASSRGTAGDTEAFFGQGTRLTVV.